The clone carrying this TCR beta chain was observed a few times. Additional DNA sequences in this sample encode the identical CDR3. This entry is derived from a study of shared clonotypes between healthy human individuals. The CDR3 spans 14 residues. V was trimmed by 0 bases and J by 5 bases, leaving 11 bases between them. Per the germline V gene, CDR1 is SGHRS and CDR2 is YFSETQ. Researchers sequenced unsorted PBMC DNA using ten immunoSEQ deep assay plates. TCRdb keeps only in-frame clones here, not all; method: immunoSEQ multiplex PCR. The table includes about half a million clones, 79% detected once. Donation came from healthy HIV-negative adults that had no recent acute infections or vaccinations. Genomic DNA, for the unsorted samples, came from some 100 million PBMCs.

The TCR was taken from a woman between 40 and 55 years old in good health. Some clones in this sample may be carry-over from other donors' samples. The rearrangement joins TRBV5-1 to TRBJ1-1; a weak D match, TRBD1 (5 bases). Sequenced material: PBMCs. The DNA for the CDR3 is TGCGCCAGCAGCTTGGCCGGGGGAAGTACTGAAGCTTTCTTT. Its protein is CASSLAGGSTEAFF.